The rows below give T cell receptor beta chains drawn from one sample of a study of T cells in Graves' hyperthyroidism and ophthalmopathy. TCRdb ran MiXCR on the multiplex PCR reads and lists one entry per CDR3 protein. The sample has approximately 400,000 distinct CDR3 sequences, about 15% seen once. The sequenced sample was blood. These receptors were taken from a woman in her 30s with Graves' hyperthyroidism. CDR3s include the opening cysteine and the closing phenylalanine or tryptophan. The D gene is left open where the match is weak.

v_gene,len,d_gene,CDR3aa
TRBV12-3/TRBV12-4,12,.,CASTRHKETQYF
TRBV20-1,17,TRBD2,CSARDLRLAGPTDTQYF
TRBV6-1,15,TRBD1,CASSDPGQASYEQYF
TRBV6-6,16,.,CASSYSSPYSNQPQHF
TRBV29-1,14,.,CSVVLAASYNEQFF
TRBV29-1,11,.,CSVNKYNEQFF
TRBV5-6,17,.,CASSSRGVGGTKNIQYF
TRBV7-2,14,.,CASSFSGSYTEAFF
TRBV7-9,17,.,CASSLAVEGLYTGELSF
TRBV7-6,17,.,CASSLVDSASDPNEQFF
TRBV20-1,13,.,CSVSGTGSYEQYF
TRBV2,13,.,CASSKDPSYEQYF